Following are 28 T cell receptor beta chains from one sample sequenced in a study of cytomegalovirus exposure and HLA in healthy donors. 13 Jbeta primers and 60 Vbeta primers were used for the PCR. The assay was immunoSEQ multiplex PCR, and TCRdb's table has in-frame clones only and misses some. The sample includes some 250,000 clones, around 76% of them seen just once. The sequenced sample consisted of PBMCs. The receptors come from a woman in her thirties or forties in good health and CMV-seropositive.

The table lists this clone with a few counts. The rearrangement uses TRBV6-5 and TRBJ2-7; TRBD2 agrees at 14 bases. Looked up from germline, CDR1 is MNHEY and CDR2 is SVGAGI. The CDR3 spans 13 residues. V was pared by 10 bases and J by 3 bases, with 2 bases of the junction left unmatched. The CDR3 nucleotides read TGTGCCACCGGGACTAGCGGGGGCTACGAGCAGTACTTC. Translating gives CATGTSGGYEQYF.

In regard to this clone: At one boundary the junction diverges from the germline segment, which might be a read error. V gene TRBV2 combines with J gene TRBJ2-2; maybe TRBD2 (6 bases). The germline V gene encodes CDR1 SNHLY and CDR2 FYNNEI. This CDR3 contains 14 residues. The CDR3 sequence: CASRREANTGELLF. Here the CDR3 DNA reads TGTGCCAGCCGGAGGGAGGCGAACACCGGGGAGCTGCTTTTT. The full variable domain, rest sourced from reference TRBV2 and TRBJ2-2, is EPEVTQTPSHQVTQMGQEVILRCVPISNHLYFYWYRQILGQKVEFLVSFYNNEISEKSEIFDDQFSVERPDGSNFTLKIRSTKLEDSAMYFCASRREANTGELLFGEGSRLTVL.

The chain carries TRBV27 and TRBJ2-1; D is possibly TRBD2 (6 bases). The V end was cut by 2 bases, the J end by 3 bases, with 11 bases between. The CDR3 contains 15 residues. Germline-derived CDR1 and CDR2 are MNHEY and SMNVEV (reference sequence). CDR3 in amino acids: CASSLLGGNYNEQFF. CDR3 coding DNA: TGTGCCAGCAGTTTACTCGGAGGGAACTACAATGAGCAGTTCTTC.

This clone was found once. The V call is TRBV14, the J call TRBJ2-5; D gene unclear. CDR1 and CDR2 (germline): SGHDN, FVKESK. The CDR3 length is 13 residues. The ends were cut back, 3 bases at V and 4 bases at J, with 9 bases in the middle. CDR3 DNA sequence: TGTGCCAGCAGCCAGTACAAACGAGAGACCCAGTACTTC. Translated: CASSQYKRETQYF. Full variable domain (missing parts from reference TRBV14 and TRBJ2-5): EAGVTQFPSHSVIEKGQTVTLRCDPISGHDNLYWYRRVMGKEIKFLLHFVKESKQDESGMPNNRFLAERTGGTYSTLKVQPAELEDSGVYFCASSQYKRETQYFGPGTRLLVL.

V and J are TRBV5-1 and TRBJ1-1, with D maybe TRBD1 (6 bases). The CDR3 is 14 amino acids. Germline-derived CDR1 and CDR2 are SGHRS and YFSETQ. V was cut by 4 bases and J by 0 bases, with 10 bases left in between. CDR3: CASSNRVMNTEAFF. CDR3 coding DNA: TGCGCCAGCAGCAACAGGGTCATGAACACTGAAGCTTTCTTT.

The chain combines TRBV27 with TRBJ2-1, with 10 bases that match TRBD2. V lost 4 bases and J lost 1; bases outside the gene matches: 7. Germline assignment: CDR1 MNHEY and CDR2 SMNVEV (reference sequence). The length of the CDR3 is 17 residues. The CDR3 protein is CASSSFVAGGSYNEQFF. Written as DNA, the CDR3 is TGTGCCAGCAGTTCCTTTGTAGCGGGAGGTTCCTACAATGAGCAGTTCTTC.

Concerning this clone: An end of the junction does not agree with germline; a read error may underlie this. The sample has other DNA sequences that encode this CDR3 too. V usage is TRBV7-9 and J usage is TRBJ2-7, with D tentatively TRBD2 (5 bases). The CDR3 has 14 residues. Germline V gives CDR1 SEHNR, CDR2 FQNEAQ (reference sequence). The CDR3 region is CSSSLVTSGYEQYF. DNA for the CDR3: TGTTCCAGCAGCTTAGTCACGAGCGGCTACGAGCAGTACTTC.

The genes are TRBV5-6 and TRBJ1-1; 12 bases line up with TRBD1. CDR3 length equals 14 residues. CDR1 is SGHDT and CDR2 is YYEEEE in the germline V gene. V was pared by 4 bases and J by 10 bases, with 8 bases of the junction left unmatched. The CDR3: CASSRGTGGAVAFF. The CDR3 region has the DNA TGTGCCAGCAGCCGTGGGACAGGGGGCGCGGTAGCTTTCTTT.

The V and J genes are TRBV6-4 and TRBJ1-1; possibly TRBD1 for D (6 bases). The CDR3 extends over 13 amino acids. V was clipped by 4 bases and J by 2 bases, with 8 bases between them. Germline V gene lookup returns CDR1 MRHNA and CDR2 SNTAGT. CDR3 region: CASSGQANTEAFF. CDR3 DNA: TGTGCCAGCAGTGGACAGGCAAACACTGAAGCTTTCTTT.

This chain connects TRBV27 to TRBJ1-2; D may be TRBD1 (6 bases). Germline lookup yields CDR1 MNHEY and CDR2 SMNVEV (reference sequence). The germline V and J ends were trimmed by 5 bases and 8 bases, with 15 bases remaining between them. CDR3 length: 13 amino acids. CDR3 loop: CASSTGGLRGYTF. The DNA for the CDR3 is TGTGCCAGCAGTACCGGGGGGCTTCGGGGCTACACCTTC.

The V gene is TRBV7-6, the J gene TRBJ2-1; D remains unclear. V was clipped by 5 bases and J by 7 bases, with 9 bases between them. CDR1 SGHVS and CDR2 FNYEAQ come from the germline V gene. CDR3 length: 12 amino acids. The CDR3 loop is CASSVLPNEQFF. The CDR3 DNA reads TGTGCCAGCAGCGTACTCCCAAATGAGCAGTTCTTC. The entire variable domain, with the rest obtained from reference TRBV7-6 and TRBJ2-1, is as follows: GAGVSQSPRYKVTKRGQDVALRCDPISGHVSLYWYRQALGQGPEFLTYFNYEAQQDKSGLPNDRFSAERPEGSISTLTIQRTEQRDSAMYRCASSVLPNEQFFGPGTRLTVL.

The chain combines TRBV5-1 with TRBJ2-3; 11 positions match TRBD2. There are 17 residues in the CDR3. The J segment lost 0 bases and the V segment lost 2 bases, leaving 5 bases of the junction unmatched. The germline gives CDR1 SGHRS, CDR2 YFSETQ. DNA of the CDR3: TGCGCCAGCAGCTTTATGACTAGCGGGGCTAGCACAGATACGCAGTATTTT. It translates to CASSFMTSGASTDTQYF.

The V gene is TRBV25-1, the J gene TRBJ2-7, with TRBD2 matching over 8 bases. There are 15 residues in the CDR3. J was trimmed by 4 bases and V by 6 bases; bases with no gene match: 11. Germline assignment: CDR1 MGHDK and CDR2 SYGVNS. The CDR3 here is CASRGNRAGEYEQYF. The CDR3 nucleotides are TGTGCCAGCAGGGGGAATCGAGCGGGAGAATACGAGCAGTACTTC.

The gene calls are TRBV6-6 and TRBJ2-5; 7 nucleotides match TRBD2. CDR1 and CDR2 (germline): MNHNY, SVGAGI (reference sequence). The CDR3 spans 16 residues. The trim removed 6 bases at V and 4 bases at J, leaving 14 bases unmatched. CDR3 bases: TGTGCCAGCAGCCCTGGGGCGGGAGCTTTAGGAGAGACCCAGTACTTC. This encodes CASSPGAGALGETQYF.

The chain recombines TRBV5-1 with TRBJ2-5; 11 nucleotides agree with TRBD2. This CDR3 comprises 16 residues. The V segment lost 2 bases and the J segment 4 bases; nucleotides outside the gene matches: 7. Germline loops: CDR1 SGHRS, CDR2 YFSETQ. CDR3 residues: CASSFGMGLAAETQYF. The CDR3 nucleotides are TGCGCCAGCAGCTTCGGAATGGGACTAGCGGCAGAGACCCAGTACTTC.

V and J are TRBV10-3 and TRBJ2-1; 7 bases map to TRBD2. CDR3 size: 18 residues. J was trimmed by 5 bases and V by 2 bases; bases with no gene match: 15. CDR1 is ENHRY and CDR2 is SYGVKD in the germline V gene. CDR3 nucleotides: TGTGCCATCAGTGAGACTAGCGAGAGGGTATCTCTCGACAATGAGCAGTTCTTC. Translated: CAISETSERVSLDNEQFF.

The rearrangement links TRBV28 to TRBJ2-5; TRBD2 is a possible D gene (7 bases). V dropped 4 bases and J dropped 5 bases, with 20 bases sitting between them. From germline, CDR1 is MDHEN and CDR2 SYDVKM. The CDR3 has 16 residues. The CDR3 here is CASSSIAMGRGETQYF. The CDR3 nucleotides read TGTGCCAGCAGTTCAATAGCGATGGGGAGGGGGGAGACCCAGTACTTC.

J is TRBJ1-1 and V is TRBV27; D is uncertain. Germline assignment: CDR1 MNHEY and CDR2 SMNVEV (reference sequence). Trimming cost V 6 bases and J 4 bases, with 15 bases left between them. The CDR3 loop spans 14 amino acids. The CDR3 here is CASSPRSLTTEAFF. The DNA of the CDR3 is TGTGCCAGCAGCCCACGGAGTCTCACCACTGAAGCTTTCTTT.

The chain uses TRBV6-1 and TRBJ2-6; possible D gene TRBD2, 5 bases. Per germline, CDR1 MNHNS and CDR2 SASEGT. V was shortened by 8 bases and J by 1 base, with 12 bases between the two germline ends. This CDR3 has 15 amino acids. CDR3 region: CASRGLSSGANVLTF. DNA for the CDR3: TGTGCCAGCCGGGGTCTAAGTTCTGGGGCCAACGTCCTGACTTTC.

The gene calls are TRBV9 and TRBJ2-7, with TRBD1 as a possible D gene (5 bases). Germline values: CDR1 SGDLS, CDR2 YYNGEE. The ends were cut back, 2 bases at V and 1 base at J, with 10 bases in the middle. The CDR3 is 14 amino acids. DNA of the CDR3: TGTGCCAGCAGCGTGGTAGGGGAATCCTACGAGCAGTACTTC. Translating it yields CASSVVGESYEQYF.

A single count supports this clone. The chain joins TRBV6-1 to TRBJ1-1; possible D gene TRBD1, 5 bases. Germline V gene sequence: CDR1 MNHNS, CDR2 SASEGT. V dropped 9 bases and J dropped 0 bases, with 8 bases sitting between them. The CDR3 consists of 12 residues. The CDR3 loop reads CASQGMNTEAFF. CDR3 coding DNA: TGTGCCAGTCAGGGAATGAACACTGAAGCTTTCTTT.

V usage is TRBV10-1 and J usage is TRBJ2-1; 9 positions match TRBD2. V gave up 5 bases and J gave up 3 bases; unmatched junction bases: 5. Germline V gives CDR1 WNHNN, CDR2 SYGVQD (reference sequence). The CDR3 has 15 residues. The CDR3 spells CASSISGRVYNEQFF. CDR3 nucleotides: TGCGCCAGCAGTATTAGCGGGAGAGTCTACAATGAGCAGTTCTTC.

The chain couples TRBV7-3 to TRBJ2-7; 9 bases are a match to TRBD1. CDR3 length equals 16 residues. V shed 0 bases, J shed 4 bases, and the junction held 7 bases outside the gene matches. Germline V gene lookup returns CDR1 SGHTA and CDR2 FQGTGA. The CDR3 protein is CASSLTRTGGIYEQYF. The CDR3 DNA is TGTGCCAGCAGCTTAACGAGAACAGGGGGCATTTACGAGCAGTACTTC. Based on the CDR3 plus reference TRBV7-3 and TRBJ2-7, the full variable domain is GAGVSQTPSNKVTEKGKYVELRCDPISGHTALYWYRQSLGQGPEFLIYFQGTGAADDSGLPNDRFFAVRPEGSVSTLKIQRTERGDSAVYLCASSLTRTGGIYEQYFGPGTRLTVT.

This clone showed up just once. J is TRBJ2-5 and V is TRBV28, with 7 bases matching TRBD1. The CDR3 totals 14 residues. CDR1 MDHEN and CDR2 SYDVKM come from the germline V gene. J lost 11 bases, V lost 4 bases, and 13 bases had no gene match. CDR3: CASSYGQRTGEQYF. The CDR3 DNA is TGTGCCAGCAGTTATGGACAGAGGACAGGAGAGCAGTACTTC.

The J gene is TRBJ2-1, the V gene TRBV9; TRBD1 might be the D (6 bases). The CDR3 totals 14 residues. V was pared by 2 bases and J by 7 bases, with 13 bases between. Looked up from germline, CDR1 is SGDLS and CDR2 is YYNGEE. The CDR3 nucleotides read TGTGCCAGCAGCGTCGGAGGACAGAGAAATGAGCAGTTCTTC. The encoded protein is CASSVGGQRNEQFF.

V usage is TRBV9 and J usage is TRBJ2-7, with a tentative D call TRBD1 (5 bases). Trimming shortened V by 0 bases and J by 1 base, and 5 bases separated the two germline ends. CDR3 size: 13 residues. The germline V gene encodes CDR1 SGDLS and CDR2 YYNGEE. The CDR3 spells CASSVEGSYEQYF. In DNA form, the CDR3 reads TGTGCCAGCAGCGTAGAGGGGTCCTACGAGCAGTACTTC. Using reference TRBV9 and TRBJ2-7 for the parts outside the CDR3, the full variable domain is DSGVTQTPKHLITATGQRVTLRCSPRSGDLSVYWYQQSLDQGLQFLIQYYNGEERAKGNILERFSAQQFPDLHSELNLSSLELGDSALYFCASSVEGSYEQYFGPGTRLTVT.

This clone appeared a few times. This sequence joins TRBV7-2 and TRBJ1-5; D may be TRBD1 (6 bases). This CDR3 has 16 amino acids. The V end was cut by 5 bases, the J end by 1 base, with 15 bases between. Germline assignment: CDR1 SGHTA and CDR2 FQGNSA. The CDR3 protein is CASSRGGGRSNQPQHF. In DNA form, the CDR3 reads TGTGCCAGCAGCCGAGGGGGGGGACGGAGCAATCAGCCCCAGCATTTT.

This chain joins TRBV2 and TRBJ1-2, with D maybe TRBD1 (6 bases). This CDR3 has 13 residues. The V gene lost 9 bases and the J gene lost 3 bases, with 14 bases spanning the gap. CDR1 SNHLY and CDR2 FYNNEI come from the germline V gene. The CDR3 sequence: CARRDTVDYGYTF. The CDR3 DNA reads TGTGCCAGGAGGGACACAGTGGACTATGGCTACACCTTC.